The rows below give T cell receptor beta chains drawn from one sample of a study of blood T cell repertoires in COVID-19. Sequencing used immunoSEQ multiplex PCR; TCRdb keeps in-frame clones, though not all of them. The sample records over 100,000 clones, around nine tenths being singletons. The specimen sequenced was peripheral blood. The receptor set was obtained from a man aged 40-55 years with acute or convalescent COVID-19. Both conserved end residues are part of each CDR3. The D gene is left open where the match is weak. Size tells how often a clone was seen (once, few, many) or the class of an expanded clone, and some rows leave it out.

j_gene	v_gene	d_gene	abundance	CDR3aa	CDR3nt
TRBJ1-1	TRBV5-1	.	.	CASSFSGGENTEAFF	TGCGCCAGCAGCTTTTCGGGGGGCGAGAACACTGAAGCTTTCTTT
TRBJ1-2	TRBV7-9	.	.	CASSLGGGDYGYTF	TGTGCCAGCAGCTTAGGTGGGGGGGACTATGGCTACACCTTC
TRBJ1-1	TRBV5-1	.	.	CASSPSGSPNTEAFF	TGCGCCAGCAGCCCGTCGGGATCCCCGAACACTGAAGCTTTCTTT
TRBJ1-1	TRBV2	.	few	CASNGQQNTEAFF	TGTGCCAGCAATGGACAGCAGAACACTGAAGCTTTCTTT
TRBJ1-2	TRBV1	.	.	CTSSQGARQGEGGYTF	TGCACCAGCAGCCAAGGGGCGAGGCAGGGGGAAGGTGGCTACACCTTC
TRBJ1-3	TRBV2	.	.	CASSGQTEPGNTIYF	TGTGCCAGCAGTGGACAGACCGAACCTGGAAACACCATATATTTT
TRBJ1-3	TRBV5-1	.	.	CASSFGGAGNTIYF	TGCGCCAGCAGCTTCGGGGGGGCTGGAAACACCATATATTTT
TRBJ2-7	TRBV7-2	.	.	CAGSGTTSSYEQYF	TGTGCTGGCTCCGGGACAACGAGCTCCTACGAGCAGTACTTC
TRBJ2-5	TRBV27	.	.	CASSPRWDQETQYF	TGTGCCAGCAGTCCGAGGTGGGACCAAGAGACCCAGTACTTC
TRBJ1-5	TRBV6-1	.	once	CASSEGTVQPQHF	TGTGCCAGCAGTGAAGGGACAGTTCAGCCCCAGCATTTT
TRBJ2-7	TRBV9	.	once	CASTIPGGIYDSYEQYF	TGTGCCAGCACCATCCCTGGAGGGATCTACGACTCCTACGAGCAGTACTTC
TRBJ1-2	TRBV9	TRBD1	.	CASSVDRGGGYTF	TGTGCCAGCAGCGTAGACAGGGGGGGTGGCTACACCTTC
TRBJ1-2	TRBV29-1	.	.	CSVHWGVYGYTF	TGCAGCGTTCATTGGGGGGTCTATGGCTACACCTTC
TRBJ2-7	TRBV12-3/TRBV12-4	.	.	CASSLAGSYEQYF	TGTGCCAGCAGTTTGGCGGGATCCTACGAGCAGTACTTC
TRBJ2-2	TRBV2	TRBD2	once	CASSVGRGGPGELFF	TGTGCCAGCAGTGTCGGACGGGGGGGCCCCGGGGAGCTGTTTTTT
TRBJ1-4	TRBV30	TRBD1	.	CAWSSPRQGAREKLFF	TGTGCCTGGAGTTCTCCCAGACAGGGGGCGCGAGAAAAACTGTTTTTT
TRBJ2-5	TRBV18	.	.	CASSLQGQETQYF	TGTGCCAGCTCACTGCAGGGCCAAGAGACCCAGTACTTC
TRBJ1-3	TRBV30	.	.	CAWSPGVGGNTIYF	TGTGCCTGGAGTCCAGGGGTTGGTGGAAACACCATATATTTT
TRBJ2-1	TRBV5-4	TRBD1	few	CASSFTRIRDSNNEQFF	TGTGCCAGCAGCTTTACAAGGATAAGGGACAGCAACAATGAGCAGTTCTTC
TRBJ2-1	TRBV29-1	TRBD2	once	CSVALAASSYNEQFF	TGCAGCGTTGCCCTAGCGGCGAGCTCCTACAATGAGCAGTTCTTC
TRBJ2-7	TRBV5-1	.	many	CASSSTGPPDEQYF	TGCGCCAGCAGCTCTACTGGGCCCCCGGACGAGCAGTACTTC
TRBJ2-5	TRBV5-1	TRBD1	.	CASSRQGWAQETQYF	TGCGCCAGCAGCCGACAGGGGTGGGCCCAAGAGACCCAGTACTTC
TRBJ1-1	TRBV6-2/TRBV6-3	TRBD1	.	CASSYSTWGQGAAEAFF	TGTGCCAGCAGTTACTCCACATGGGGACAGGGGGCCGCTGAAGCTTTCTTT
TRBJ1-2	TRBV20-1	.	.	CSAVERGINTF	TGCAGTGCTGTGGAGCGGGGGATCAACACCTTC
TRBJ1-1	TRBV19	TRBD1	.	CASSTHRGHGTEAFF	TGTGCCAGTAGTACGCACAGGGGGCACGGCACTGAAGCTTTCTTT